This T cell receptor beta chain was obtained from a study of blood T cell repertoires in COVID-19. Study information: From T cells, B-cell-depleted T cells, or PBMCs came the material, which was cDNA or gDNA.

Profiled with immunoSEQ multiplex PCR; TCRdb holds only in-frame clones, not every one. The sample lists 120,000 to 150,000 clones, around 82% occurring once. Between the trimmed V and J ends, which lost 1 base and 3 bases, there was a span of 14 bases. Germline CDR1 and CDR2: LNHDA and SQIVND (reference sequence). This CDR3 region has 16 residues. This sequence joins TRBV19 and TRBJ2-3, with D maybe TRBD2 (6 bases). The TCR sequence derives from a man between 60 and 75 years old with acute or convalescent COVID-19. Material: peripheral blood. The CDR3 region is CASSIAAGRGTDTQYF. The DNA of the CDR3 is TGTGCCAGTAGTATAGCGGCGGGAAGGGGAACAGATACGCAGTATTTT.